This T cell receptor beta chain is drawn from a study of T cells in Graves' hyperthyroidism and ophthalmopathy. Study-wide background: Peripheral blood draws took place at initial diagnosis, ahead of any treatment.

Notes on the study in general: Clonotypes that were expanded in thyroid above 0.001 mostly appeared in blood too. Ophthalmopathy and stable hyperthyroidism were told apart by a 13 V-J model.

V gave up 0 bases and J gave up 1 base, with 9 bases separating them. Germline V CDR1 and CDR2: SGHTA, FQGNSA. The CDR3 loop spans 16 amino acids. From RNA transcripts, TCR beta CDR3 regions were amplified. Carried out on the TCR CDR3, a first-round RT-PCR used the HTBI primer set. TCRdb used MiXCR to reprocess the multiplex PCR reads, holding one entry per CDR3 protein. The sample lists hundreds of thousands of distinct CDR3 sequences, 14% occurring once. With duration under 3 months, ophthalmopathy was active: Clinical Activity Score at least 3, NOSPECS at least 4. This clonotype has a count of ten or more. No antigen is known for it.

This clonotype was obtained from a woman between 45 and 60 years old with Graves' ophthalmopathy. The V and J genes are TRBV7-2 and TRBJ1-4, with no clear D. Sequencing was done on a sample of blood. CDR3 nucleotide sequence: TGTGCCAGCAGCTTAGCCTTGATGGGAACTAATGAAAAACTGTTTTTT. Its translation: CASSLALMGTNEKLFF.